Below are 13 T cell receptor beta chains sequenced from a single sample in a study of breast tumors, draining lymph nodes, adjacent tissues. MiXCR, applied by TCRdb to the multiplex PCR reads, yields one record per CDR3 protein. Of 140,000 or so distinct CDR3 sequences listed, 32% are singletons. Axillary draining lymph nodes of breast cancer patients supplied the node samples. Material for sequencing was axillary lymph node tissue. The receptors were sampled from a female donor with breast cancer. Some clones in this sample may be carry-over from other donors' samples.

This clonotype was detected a few times. It may be a read error: a sequence one base away is much more abundant. The chain couples TRBV3-1 to TRBJ1-4, with a weak D call TRBD1 (5 bases). Germline V gene sequence: CDR1 LGHDT, CDR2 YNNKEL (reference sequence). V shed 1 base and J shed 4 bases, with 13 bases lying between them. CDR3 length: 16 residues. The CDR3 here is CASSQGGGGYNEKLFF. CDR3 sequence (DNA): TGTGCCAGCAGCCAAGGAGGTGGGGGGTATAATGAAAAACTGTTTTTT.

Remarks on this clonotype: A read error may produce the germline difference seen at one junction end. V is TRBV12-3 or TRBV12-4 and J is TRBJ1-5, with 8 nucleotides matching TRBD1. CDR3 size: 15 residues. The DNA of the CDR3 is TGTGCCAGCAGTTTCACATCAGGGGGCGGACAGCCCCCGCATTTT. Its translation is CASSFTSGGGQPPHF.

This rearrangement joins TRBV9 to TRBJ2-1; D gene uncertain. CDR3 length equals 12 residues. V gave up 0 bases and J gave up 7 bases, with 5 bases separating them. The germline V gene has CDR1 SGDLS and CDR2 YYNGEE. CDR3 sequence: CASSVEENEQFF. CDR3 coding DNA: TGTGCCAGCAGCGTAGAGGAGAATGAGCAGTTCTTC.

This clonotype was detected only a few times. The conserved phenylalanine or tryptophan is not found at the CDR3 terminus, so this likely reflects a read error. The V call is TRBV2, the J call TRBJ1-1; TRBD1 matches at 7 bases. The CDR3 extends over 14 amino acids. Germline V CDR1 and CDR2: SNHLY, FYNNEI. V shed 7 bases and J 7 bases; nucleotides not matched to a gene: 12. The CDR3 protein is CASTRTGQRVEAFL. In nucleotides, the CDR3 is TGTGCCAGCACACGAACGGGACAGCGAGTTGAAGCTTTCCTT.

About this clonotype: This sequence may be a read error, since a much larger clone differs from it by one base. This sequence joins TRBV11-2 and TRBJ2-1, with a tentative D call TRBD2 (6 bases). The ends were cut back, 3 bases at V and 9 bases at J, with 12 bases in the middle. CDR3 size: 13 residues. Germline V gene sequence: CDR1 SGHAT, CDR2 FQNNGV. CDR3 protein: CASSFPGLPEQFF. In DNA, the CDR3 is TGTGCCAGCAGCTTCCCGGGACTCCCTGAGCAGTTCTTC. The whole variable domain, remainder taken from reference TRBV11-2 and TRBJ2-1, is EAGVAQSPRYKIIEKRQSVAFWCNPISGHATLYWYQQILGQGPKLLIQFQNNGVVDDSQLPKDRFSAERLKGVDSTLKIQPAKLEDSAVYLCASSFPGLPEQFFGPGTRLTVL.

Worth noting for this clonotype: A much larger clone lies one base from this, so it may be a read error. This CDR3 is missing its conserved last phenylalanine or tryptophan, likely due to a read error. The chain has TRBV19 and TRBJ2-5; 11 nucleotides align to TRBD1. Germline loops: CDR1 LNHDA, CDR2 SQIVND (reference sequence). The CDR3 consists of 16 residues. The trim removed 5 bases at V and 1 base at J, leaving 6 bases unmatched. The DNA of the CDR3 is TGTGCCAGTAGTGTAACCGGGACAGGGGGCCAAGAGACCCAGTACTCC. Its protein product is CASSVTGTGGQETQYS.

This clonotype was seen at least ten times. The gene calls are TRBV27 and TRBJ2-7; D is perhaps TRBD1 (5 bases). This CDR3 region has 13 residues. The V and J ends lost 4 bases and 3 bases respectively, with 10 bases between them. CDR1 is MNHEY and CDR2 is SMNVEV in the germline V gene (reference sequence). Written as DNA, the CDR3 is TGTGCCAGCAGTTGGGGCCCAAACTACGAGCAGTACGTC. The encoded protein is CASSWGPNYEQYV.

This clonotype was seen repeatedly, ten times or more. Just one base apart from a much larger clone, this may be a read error. The gene calls are TRBV12-3 or TRBV12-4 and TRBJ1-6; D is undetermined. Deletions cut 3 bases from V and 9 bases from J, with 15 bases between. The CDR3 extends over 15 amino acids. The DNA for the CDR3 is TGTGCCAGCAGTTTCGACGCCCTAGGGAGTTCACCCCTCCACTTT. This sequence encodes CASSFDALGSSPLHF.

The table lists this clonotype with many counts. This chain joins TRBV10-3 and TRBJ2-3; maybe TRBD1 (6 bases). The CDR3 spans 14 residues. With 4 bases removed from V and 6 bases from J, the gap between germline ends came to 14 bases. Germline loops: CDR1 ENHRY, CDR2 SYGVKD. DNA for the CDR3: TGTGCCATCAGTGTACAGGGAATTCGGGATACGCAGTATTTT. This encodes CAISVQGIRDTQYF.

In nucleotides, the CDR3 is TGCGCCAGCAGCCAAGGGGAGGAGGTTGGCTACACCTTC. The encoded protein is CASSQGEEVGYTF. The chain is built from TRBV4-3 and TRBJ1-2; no reliable D call. The CDR3 is 13 residues long. Trimming stripped 1 base from V and 7 bases from J, with 10 bases between. Germline lookup yields CDR1 LGHNA and CDR2 YSLEER.

This clonotype was seen at least ten times. The chain is built from TRBV19 and TRBJ2-3; 10 bases are a match to TRBD1. The CDR3 length is 16 residues. V shed 8 bases and J 2 bases; nucleotides not matched to a gene: 10. Per germline, CDR1 LNHDA and CDR2 SQIVND (reference sequence). The DNA of the CDR3 is TGTGCCAGTCGCCGAGCGGGGACAGGGGTCACAGATACGCAGTATTTT. Translation gives CASRRAGTGVTDTQYF.

The CDR3 region has the DNA TGTGCCAGCAGCGAGACAGGGAGGAGGTCACCCCTCCACTTT. It is translated as CASSETGRRSPLHF. This chain connects TRBV12-3 or TRBV12-4 to TRBJ1-6; 7 nucleotides align to TRBD1. The CDR3 loop spans 14 amino acids. Trimming cost V 6 bases and J 10 bases; bases outside gene matches: 9.

This clonotype has ten or more counts. This rearrangement joins TRBV7-3 to TRBJ2-6, with D unclear. CDR1 and CDR2 from the germline V gene are SGHTA and FQGTGA. V lost 6 bases to trimming and J lost 3 bases, with 12 bases between them. The CDR3 is 15 amino acids. CDR3 amino acids: CASSSPAGGANVLTF. The CDR3 DNA sequence: TGTGCCAGCAGTTCCCCAGCCGGTGGGGCCAACGTCCTGACTTTC.